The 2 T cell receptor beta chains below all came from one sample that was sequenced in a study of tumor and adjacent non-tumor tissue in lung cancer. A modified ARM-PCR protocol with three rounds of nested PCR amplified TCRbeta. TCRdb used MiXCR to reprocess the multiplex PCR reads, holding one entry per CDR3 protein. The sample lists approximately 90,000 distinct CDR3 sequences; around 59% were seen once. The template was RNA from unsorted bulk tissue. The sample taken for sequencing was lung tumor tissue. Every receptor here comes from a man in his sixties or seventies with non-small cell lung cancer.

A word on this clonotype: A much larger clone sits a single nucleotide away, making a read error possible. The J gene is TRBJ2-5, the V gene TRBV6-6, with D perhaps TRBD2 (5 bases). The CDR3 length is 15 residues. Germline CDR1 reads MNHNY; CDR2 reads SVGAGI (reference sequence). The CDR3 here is CASCYGVQRGETQYF. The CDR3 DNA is TGTGCCAGCTGTTACGGGGTTCAAAGAGGGGAGACCCAGTACTTC.

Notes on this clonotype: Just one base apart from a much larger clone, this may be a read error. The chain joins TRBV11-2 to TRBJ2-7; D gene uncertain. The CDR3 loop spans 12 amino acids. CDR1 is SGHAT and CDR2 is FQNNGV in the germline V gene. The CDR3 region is CAGSPPPGLQYF. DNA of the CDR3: TGTGCCGGCAGCCCCCCCCCTGGCCTGCAGTACTTC.